Shown below are 10 T cell receptor beta chains from a single sample sequenced in a study of cytomegalovirus exposure and HLA in healthy donors. Amplification used 60 Vbeta primers and 13 Jbeta primers. Here immunoSEQ multiplex PCR was the method, and the copy in TCRdb shows in-frame clones only, minus some. This table has tens of thousands of clones, roughly 67% appearing once. The sample comprised PBMCs. The origin of the receptors is a man aged 45-65 years in good health and CMV-seronegative.

This clone came up a few times. The genes are TRBV4-2 and TRBJ2-5; D is unresolved. Germline V CDR1 and CDR2: LGHNA, YNFKEQ. The CDR3 runs to 12 residues. The V end lost 4 bases, the J end lost 4 bases, and 7 bases lay between the germline ends. CDR3 protein: CASSPVGETQYF. Written as DNA, the CDR3 is TGTGCCAGCAGCCCCGTCGGAGAGACCCAGTACTTC.

The chain joins TRBV7-6 to TRBJ1-6, with TRBD1 matching over 11 bases. From germline, CDR1 is SGHVS and CDR2 FNYEAQ. Unmatched junction bases numbered 8, after V lost 5 bases and J lost 8 bases. The CDR3 contains 16 residues. The CDR3 sequence is CASSLSRTGGDSPLHF. CDR3 bases: TGTGCCAGCAGCCTCTCGCGGACAGGGGGCGATTCACCCCTCCACTTT. Supplemented by reference TRBV7-6 and TRBJ1-6, the full variable domain reads GAGVSQSPRYKVTKRGQDVALRCDPISGHVSLYWYRQALGQGPEFLTYFNYEAQQDKSGLPNDRFSAERPEGSISTLTIQRTEQRDSAMYRCASSLSRTGGDSPLHFGNGTRLTVT.

This clone was recorded many times. V usage is TRBV19 and J usage is TRBJ2-7; D is unclear. Germline-derived CDR1 and CDR2 are LNHDA and SQIVND (reference sequence). The CDR3 is 12 residues long. Deletions cut 5 bases from V and 1 base from J, with 6 bases between. The CDR3 is CASSSTSYEQYF. The CDR3 DNA reads as TGTGCCAGTAGTTCAACATCCTACGAGCAGTACTTC.

This chain uses TRBV18 with TRBJ1-2, with D hard to call. This CDR3 has 14 amino acids. The germline gives CDR1 KGHSH, CDR2 LQKENI. V gave up 1 base and J gave up 10 bases, with 16 bases separating them. The CDR3 DNA sequence: TGTGCCAGCTCACCACGTGAGGGAACCAGCTCCTACACCTTC. It encodes CASSPREGTSSYTF.

The V gene is TRBV2, the J gene TRBJ1-2; 7 positions match TRBD1. J was trimmed by 7 bases and V by 7 bases; bases with no gene match: 15. Per the germline V gene, CDR1 is SNHLY and CDR2 is FYNNEI. The CDR3 is made up of 15 amino acids. CDR3 residues: CASIRDRVVILGYTF. In DNA form, the CDR3 reads TGTGCCAGCATCCGAGACAGGGTTGTTATTCTTGGCTACACCTTC.

This chain joins TRBV10-1 and TRBJ2-5; the match to TRBD2 covers 7 bases. Germline-derived CDR1 and CDR2 are WNHNN and SYGVQD (reference sequence). The CDR3 extends over 14 amino acids. V trimming: 6 bases; J trimming: 11 bases; junction bases outside the gene matches: 15. In DNA, the CDR3 is TGCGCCAGCAGCCGCACCGGGCTAGGGAGGGAGCAGTACTTC. Its translation is CASSRTGLGREQYF.

On this clone itself: A junction boundary mismatches the germline segment, possibly from a read error. The V gene is TRBV28, the J gene TRBJ2-3, with D unclear. The CDR3 contains 14 residues. The germline gives CDR1 MDHEN, CDR2 SYDVKM. The CDR3 region has the DNA TGTGCCAGCACAACCGACCTAAGCACAGATACGCAGTATTTC. Translating gives CASTTDLSTDTQYF.

The chain combines TRBV5-1 with TRBJ1-2; D unresolved. Germline-derived CDR1 and CDR2 are SGHRS and YFSETQ. The CDR3 is 13 amino acids. Trimming left V 4 bases short and J 4 bases short, with 11 bases between. The CDR3 sequence: CASSREVVYGYTF. For the CDR3, the DNA is TGCGCCAGCAGCCGGGAAGTGGTCTATGGCTACACCTTC.

The chain joins TRBV6-1 to TRBJ1-6; 8 bases are a match to TRBD1. This CDR3 is 15 amino acids long. Trimming cost V 6 bases and J 10 bases; bases outside gene matches: 11. CDR1 is MNHNS, CDR2 SASEGT, per germline. CDR3 sequence (DNA): TGTGCCAGCAGAGAAATGACAGGGGATTCCTCACCCCTCCACTTT. It codes for CASREMTGDSSPLHF.

This clone was counted a single time. The chain combines TRBV6-5 with TRBJ1-2, with 7 bases matching TRBD1. In germline, CDR1 is MNHEY, CDR2 SVGAGI. V shed 0 bases, J shed 5 bases, and the junction held 6 bases outside the gene matches. This CDR3 has 15 amino acids. The CDR3 DNA follows: TGTGCCAGCAGTTACTCGACTCGGACAGGTTATGGCTACACCTTC. Amino acids: CASSYSTRTGYGYTF.